This TCR beta chain originates from a study of PD-1 blockade in classical Hodgkin lymphoma. The table came from immunoSEQ multiplex PCR; TCRdb's copy has only in-frame clones and leaves some out. The data contain approximately 84,000 clones, 83% of them singletons. In regard to this clone: The antigen is not known.

CDR3 length: 15 residues. V lost 4 bases to trimming and J lost 4 bases; unmatched junction nucleotides: 4. The germline CDR1 and CDR2 sequences are KGHSH and LQKENI. Study observations and caveats: Exclusion applied to patients who initiated nivolumab less than 1 year following ASCT.

The time point denotes: cycle 4 day 1 (C4D1), after less than seven weeks of nivolumab. Each patient experienced a relapse that followed autologous stem cell transplantation, and brentuximab vedotin exposure varied. The patients, who had relapsed/refractory classical Hodgkin lymphoma, achieved best responses of complete response, partial response or progressive disease. The chain carries TRBV18 and TRBJ1-2; 12 nucleotides match TRBD1. Sample: peripheral blood mononuclear cells (PBMCs), taken before the fourth cycle of nivolumab. The receptor was isolated from a human donor with classical Hodgkin lymphoma. CDR3 DNA sequence: TGTGCCAGCTCACTCGGGACAGGGGGCGTCTATGGCTACACCTTC. Its translation: CASSLGTGGVYGYTF. The full variable domain, rest sourced from reference TRBV18 and TRBJ1-2, is NAGVMQNPRHLVRRRGQEARLRCSPMKGHSHVYWYRQLPEEGLKFMVYLQKENIIDESGMPKERFSAEFPKEGPSILRIQQVVRGDSAAYFCASSLGTGGVYGYTFGSGTRLTVV.